The 18 T cell receptor beta chains in this list originate from one sample, sequenced in a study of cytomegalovirus exposure and HLA in healthy donors. Primers included in the PCR were 60 Vbeta and 13 Jbeta primers. Clones were read by immunoSEQ multiplex PCR, and TCRdb kept only the in-frame ones, dropping some. The sample lists tens of thousands of clones; roughly 80% were seen once. Source material: PBMCs. The receptors were gathered from a male donor in good health and CMV-seropositive.

This rearrangement joins TRBV25-1 to TRBJ1-2, with D perhaps matching TRBD1 (5 bases). The CDR3 length is 14 residues. With 5 bases removed from V and 2 bases from J, the gap between germline ends came to 12 bases. CDR1 and CDR2 from the germline V gene are MGHDK and SYGVNS. CDR3 nucleotides: TGTGCCAGCAGTCTCATGACAGCCAACTATGGCTACACCTTC. Translation gives CASSLMTANYGYTF.

This clone was counted a single time. The rearrangement uses TRBV5-6 and TRBJ2-7; D unresolved. Germline CDR1 reads SGHDT; CDR2 reads YYEEEE. This CDR3 comprises 11 residues. V lost 4 bases and J 5 bases, leaving 7 bases between the germline ends. In nucleotides, the CDR3 is TGTGCCAGCAGCGTCGCAGACGAGCAGTACTTC. It translates to CASSVADEQYF.

The chain couples TRBV13 to TRBJ1-2, with 8 bases identical to TRBD1. CDR3 length equals 17 residues. Germline CDR1 PRHDT, CDR2 FYEKMQ (reference sequence). The J segment lost 0 bases and the V segment lost 5 bases, leaving 11 bases of the junction unmatched. The CDR3 DNA sequence: TGTGCCAGCAGCCCGGGGACAGGCGTGAGATCTAACTATGGCTACACCTTC. This sequence encodes CASSPGTGVRSNYGYTF.

This rearrangement joins TRBV9 to TRBJ2-1; 7 bases are a match to TRBD2. The germline V gene encodes CDR1 SGDLS and CDR2 YYNGEE. The trim removed 3 bases at V and 8 bases at J, leaving 11 bases unmatched. The CDR3 sequence is 15 residues long. Here the CDR3 reads CASSARGFEAHEQFF. In nucleotides, the CDR3 is TGTGCCAGCAGCGCGCGGGGGTTCGAAGCCCATGAGCAGTTCTTC.

J is TRBJ2-7 and V is TRBV9; 7 bases agree with TRBD1. Germline CDR1 reads SGDLS; CDR2 reads YYNGEE. V was clipped by 0 bases and J by 5 bases; unmatched bases: 8. CDR3 length equals 15 residues. CDR3 nucleotides: TGTGCCAGCAGCGTAGCTACACAGGGGTATCACGAGCAGTACTTC. Its protein product is CASSVATQGYHEQYF.

The CDR3, as DNA: TGTGCCAGCAGTTATGGCCCGTACGAGCAGTACTTC. Its translation is CASSYGPYEQYF. This sequence joins TRBV27 and TRBJ2-7, with D unresolved. This CDR3 has 12 residues. Trimming pared 4 bases from V and 4 bases from J, leaving 8 bases between. Germline values: CDR1 MNHEY, CDR2 SMNVEV (reference sequence).

V is TRBV4-3 and J is TRBJ2-7, with D possibly being TRBD2 (5 bases). The CDR3 loop spans 14 amino acids. Germline V gene data show CDR1 as LGHNA and CDR2 as YSLEER. The V end lost 1 base, the J end lost 2 bases, and 9 bases lay between the germline ends. The CDR3 DNA is TGCGCCAGCAGCCAAGGGGGAGCCACCTACGAGCAGTACTTC. It codes for CASSQGGATYEQYF.

The chain couples TRBV10-1 to TRBJ2-7, with 10 bases matching TRBD1. The V segment lost 7 bases and the J segment 5 bases; nucleotides outside the gene matches: 17. Looked up from germline, CDR1 is WNHNN and CDR2 is SYGVQD (reference sequence). CDR3 length: 17 residues. CDR3 sequence reads: CASIEMDRGNGDDEQYF. The CDR3, as DNA: TGCGCCAGCATAGAGATGGACAGGGGGAACGGAGACGACGAGCAGTACTTC.

CDR3 in DNA: TGTGCCAGCAGCGTAGCTCCAGGACAGACAGATAATCAGCCCCAGCATTTT. The encoded protein is CASSVAPGQTDNQPQHF. The rearrangement uses TRBV9 and TRBJ1-5; perhaps TRBD1 as D (6 bases). Between the trimmed V and J ends, which lost 0 bases and 4 bases, there was a span of 17 bases. The CDR3 sequence is 17 residues long. Germline V gives CDR1 SGDLS, CDR2 YYNGEE.

This rearrangement joins TRBV10-3 to TRBJ1-2; 10 bases match TRBD1. This CDR3 is built from 13 residues. Germline assignment: CDR1 ENHRY and CDR2 SYGVKD. V gave up 8 bases and J gave up 2 bases; unmatched junction bases: 2. The CDR3 region is CAIDRGRNYGYTF. The CDR3 DNA is TGTGCCATCGACAGGGGGCGGAACTATGGCTACACCTTC.

The V call is TRBV6-5, the J call TRBJ1-5, with TRBD1 matching 7 bases. Germline lookup yields CDR1 MNHEY and CDR2 SVGAGI. With V trimmed by 8 bases and J by 4 bases, 8 bases remained unmatched. This CDR3 spans 14 amino acids. DNA of the CDR3: TGTGCCAGCGGGGGGTCCAGGGGGAATCAGCCCCAGCATTTT. This gives the protein CASGGSRGNQPQHF.

In its sample, this clone was seen a few times. V is TRBV4-1 and J is TRBJ2-5, with TRBD2 identical over 10 bases. This CDR3 has 16 amino acids. Trimming took 0 bases from V and 6 from J; bases not matched to a gene: 7. The V gene's germline CDR1 is MGHRA and CDR2 YSYEKL. CDR3 protein: CASSQDRTSGLKTQYF. The CDR3 nucleotides read TGCGCCAGCAGCCAAGATCGGACTAGCGGCTTGAAGACCCAGTACTTC.

The chain links TRBV7-9 to TRBJ2-7; TRBD1 aligns across 7 bases. The CDR3 runs 14 residues. Germline CDR1 SEHNR, CDR2 FQNEAQ (reference sequence). The V and J ends lost 0 bases and 7 bases, in that order; junction bases with no gene match: 6. CDR3: CASSLAEQGKEQYF. The CDR3 nucleotides are TGTGCCAGCAGCTTAGCAGAACAGGGGAAAGAGCAGTACTTC.

The rearrangement links TRBV7-9 to TRBJ1-2; 10 bases fit TRBD1. The CDR3 sequence is 15 residues long. J lost 3 bases, V lost 8 bases, and 9 bases had no gene match. CDR1 and CDR2 (germline): SEHNR, FQNEAQ (reference sequence). DNA of the CDR3: TGTGCCAGCGGAGGGGGGACAGGGGCGGACTATGGCTACACCTTC. This gives the protein CASGGGTGADYGYTF.

As DNA, the CDR3 is TGTGCCAGCAGTCCTACAACCGGGACAGCCTATGGCTACACCTTC. Residues: CASSPTTGTAYGYTF. The chain carries TRBV27 and TRBJ1-2; TRBD1 aligns across 7 bases. The junction had 10 bases not matched to a gene; V was cut back by 5 bases and J by 4 bases. The CDR3 sequence is 15 residues long. Germline CDR1 is MNHEY and CDR2 is SMNVEV (reference sequence).

The CDR3 sequence is CASSQGGGYNEQFF. The CDR3 nucleotides are TGCGCCAGCAGCCAAGGGGGAGGCTACAATGAGCAGTTCTTC. The chain is built from TRBV4-1 and TRBJ2-1; perhaps TRBD2 as D (6 bases). Germline lookup yields CDR1 MGHRA and CDR2 YSYEKL. The CDR3 covers 14 residues. V was shortened by 1 base and J by 3 bases, with 7 bases between the two germline ends.

The chain has TRBV2 and TRBJ1-5, with 12 bases fitting TRBD1. This CDR3 comprises 15 residues. Unmatched junction bases numbered 7, after V lost 6 bases and J lost 7 bases. Germline assignment: CDR1 SNHLY and CDR2 FYNNEI. The CDR3 sequence: CASSAGQGAGQPQHF. The CDR3 DNA reads TGTGCCAGCAGCGCGGGACAGGGGGCAGGACAGCCCCAGCATTTT.

In this sample, this clone turned up a few times. This chain connects TRBV27 to TRBJ2-1, with 7 nucleotides matching TRBD1. The length of the CDR3 is 11 residues. Germline values: CDR1 MNHEY, CDR2 SMNVEV (reference sequence). The junction had 1 base not matched to a gene; V was cut back by 8 bases and J by 6 bases. The CDR3 loop reads CASAGGNEQFF. The CDR3 bases are TGTGCCAGCGCAGGGGGCAATGAGCAGTTCTTC.